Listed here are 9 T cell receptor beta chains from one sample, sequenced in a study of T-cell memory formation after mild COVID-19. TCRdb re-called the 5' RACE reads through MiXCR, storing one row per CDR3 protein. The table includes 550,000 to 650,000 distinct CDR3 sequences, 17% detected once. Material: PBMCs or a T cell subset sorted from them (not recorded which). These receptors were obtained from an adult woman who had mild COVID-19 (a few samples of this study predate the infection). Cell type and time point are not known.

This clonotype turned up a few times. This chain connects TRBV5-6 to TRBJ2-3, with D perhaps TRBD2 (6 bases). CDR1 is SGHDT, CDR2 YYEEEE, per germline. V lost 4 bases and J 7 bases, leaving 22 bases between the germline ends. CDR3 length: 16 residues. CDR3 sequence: CASSARVRTTGNTQYF. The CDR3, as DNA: TGTGCCAGCAGCGCCCGGGTGAGGACTACGGGGAATACGCAGTATTTT.

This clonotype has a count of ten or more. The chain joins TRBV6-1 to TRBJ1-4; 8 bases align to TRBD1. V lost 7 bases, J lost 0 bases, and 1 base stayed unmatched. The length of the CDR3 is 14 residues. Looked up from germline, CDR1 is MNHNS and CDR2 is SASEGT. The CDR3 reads CASMTGATNEKLFF. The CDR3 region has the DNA TGTGCCAGCATGACAGGGGCAACTAATGAAAAACTGTTTTTT.

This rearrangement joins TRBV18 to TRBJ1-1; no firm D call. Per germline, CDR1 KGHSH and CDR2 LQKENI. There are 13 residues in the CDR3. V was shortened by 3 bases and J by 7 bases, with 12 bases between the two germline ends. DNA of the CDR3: TGTGCCAGCTCACCTAATAGAGGAGATGAAGCTTTCTTT. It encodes CASSPNRGDEAFF.

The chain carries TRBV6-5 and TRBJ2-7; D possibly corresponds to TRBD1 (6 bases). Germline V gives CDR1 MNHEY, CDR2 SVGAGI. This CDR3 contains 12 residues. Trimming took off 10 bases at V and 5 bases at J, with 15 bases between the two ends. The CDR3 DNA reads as TGTGCCACTTGGACAGAGATCGACGAGCAGTACTTC. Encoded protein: CATWTEIDEQYF.

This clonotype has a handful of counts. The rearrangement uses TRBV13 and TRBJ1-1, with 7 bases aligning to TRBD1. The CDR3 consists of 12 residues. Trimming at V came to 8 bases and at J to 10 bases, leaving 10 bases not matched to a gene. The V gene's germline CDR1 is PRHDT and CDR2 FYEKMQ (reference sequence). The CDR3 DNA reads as TGTGCCAGCGGCGAGGGGGCGCGAGCAGCTTTCTTT. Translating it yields CASGEGARAAFF.

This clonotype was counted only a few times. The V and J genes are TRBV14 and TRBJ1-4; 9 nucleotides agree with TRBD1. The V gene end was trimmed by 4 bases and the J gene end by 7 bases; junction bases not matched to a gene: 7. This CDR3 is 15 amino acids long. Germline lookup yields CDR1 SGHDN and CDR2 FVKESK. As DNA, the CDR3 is TGTGCCAGCAGCCGGGGACAGGGACGAGGTGAAAAACTGTTTTTT. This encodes CASSRGQGRGEKLFF.

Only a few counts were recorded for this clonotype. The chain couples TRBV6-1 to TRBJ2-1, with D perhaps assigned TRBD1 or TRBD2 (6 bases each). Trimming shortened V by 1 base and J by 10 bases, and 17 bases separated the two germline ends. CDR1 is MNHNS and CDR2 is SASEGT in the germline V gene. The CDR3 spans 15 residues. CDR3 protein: CASSEVGGAWEEQFF. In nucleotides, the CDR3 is TGTGCCAGCAGTGAAGTCGGGGGCGCTTGGGAGGAGCAGTTCTTC.

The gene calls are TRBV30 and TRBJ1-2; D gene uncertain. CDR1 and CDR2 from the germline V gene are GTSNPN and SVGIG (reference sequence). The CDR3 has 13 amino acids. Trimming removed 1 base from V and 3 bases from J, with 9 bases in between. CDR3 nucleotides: TGTGCCTGGAGTGCCCAGGTGGACTATGGCTACACCTTC. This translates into CAWSAQVDYGYTF.

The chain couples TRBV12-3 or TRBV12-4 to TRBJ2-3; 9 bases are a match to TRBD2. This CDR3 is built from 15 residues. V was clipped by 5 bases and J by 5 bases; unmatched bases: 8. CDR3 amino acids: CASSVTSGRGDTQYF. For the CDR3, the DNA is TGTGCCAGCAGTGTGACTAGCGGAAGGGGAGATACGCAGTATTTT.